The rows below give T cell receptor beta chains drawn from one sample of a study of OX40 agonist ivuxolimab in advanced cancers. The protocol was immunoSEQ multiplex PCR, while the TCRdb copy is restricted to in-frame clones and leaves out a portion. The sample has about 76,000 clones; roughly four fifths are singletons. Sequenced here: CD4+ or CD8+ T cells sorted from blood, sampled in a trial of the OX40 agonist ivuxolimab. The receptor source for this set is an adult with an advanced solid tumor such as melanoma, head and neck, liver or kidney cancer. The conserved cysteine and the conserved F or W are not part of the CDR3 here. Each record gives: J gene, V gene, CDR3 length, CDR3 protein.

J gene: TRBJ1-2; V gene: TRBV28; CDR3 length: 14; CDR3 protein: ASSNSVTGGSYGYT
J gene: TRBJ2-5; V gene: TRBV6-1; CDR3 length: 14; CDR3 protein: ASSEGQGGGAETQY
J gene: TRBJ1-3; V gene: TRBV6-1; CDR3 length: 13; CDR3 protein: ASRRDREPGNTIY
J gene: TRBJ1-5; V gene: TRBV5-8; CDR3 length: 15; CDR3 protein: ASTYWGGRFGNQPQH
J gene: TRBJ2-7; V gene: TRBV5-5; CDR3 length: 12; CDR3 protein: ASSLGDVSYEQY
J gene: TRBJ1-4; V gene: TRBV7-9; CDR3 length: 13; CDR3 protein: ASSLGSGGNEKLF
J gene: TRBJ1-4; V gene: TRBV6-1; CDR3 length: 12; CDR3 protein: AILPGTGFEKLF
J gene: TRBJ1-4; V gene: TRBV4-1; CDR3 length: 10; CDR3 protein: ASSQAYEKLF
J gene: TRBJ1-5; V gene: TRBV7-7; CDR3 length: 13; CDR3 protein: ASSPGTGGCQPQH
J gene: TRBJ1-2; V gene: TRBV5-1; CDR3 length: 14; CDR3 protein: ASSLDGETRAGGYT
J gene: TRBJ2-1; V gene: TRBV7-8; CDR3 length: 12; CDR3 protein: ASSLRLAGNEQF
J gene: TRBJ1-2; V gene: TRBV28; CDR3 length: 12; CDR3 protein: ASSSQGWNYGYT
J gene: TRBJ2-3; V gene: TRBV6-5; CDR3 length: 13; CDR3 protein: ASSYGRKSTDTQY
J gene: TRBJ1-2; V gene: TRBV10-3; CDR3 length: 10; CDR3 protein: AIRGQTYGYT
J gene: TRBJ2-5; V gene: TRBV5-6; CDR3 length: 10; CDR3 protein: ASRRPLETQY
J gene: TRBJ1-2; V gene: TRBV27; CDR3 length: 13; CDR3 protein: ASSPGLGANYGYT
J gene: TRBJ1-5; V gene: TRBV6-6; CDR3 length: 13; CDR3 protein: ASSYYRGYNQPQH
J gene: TRBJ2-7; V gene: TRBV20-1; CDR3 length: 9; CDR3 protein: SARGGYEQY
J gene: TRBJ2-3; V gene: TRBV4-1; CDR3 length: 11; CDR3 protein: ASSEPNTDTQY
J gene: TRBJ1-3; V gene: TRBV18; CDR3 length: 14; CDR3 protein: ASSPTGGRSGNTIY
J gene: TRBJ2-5; V gene: TRBV6-5; CDR3 length: 11; CDR3 protein: ASSFNSQETQY
J gene: TRBJ2-5; V gene: TRBV27; CDR3 length: 9; CDR3 protein: ASSVGETQY
J gene: TRBJ1-5; V gene: TRBV28; CDR3 length: 12; CDR3 protein: ASSLHGEGQPQH
J gene: TRBJ1-4; V gene: TRBV7-2; CDR3 length: 12; CDR3 protein: ASSRGRINEKLF
J gene: TRBJ2-1; V gene: TRBV5-1; CDR3 length: 15; CDR3 protein: ASSLERLAGFSGEQF
J gene: TRBJ1-1; V gene: TRBV7-8; CDR3 length: 10; CDR3 protein: ASSLVRTEAF
J gene: TRBJ2-2; V gene: TRBV30; CDR3 length: 14; CDR3 protein: AWGSRGVWDTGELF
J gene: TRBJ2-5; V gene: TRBV4-1; CDR3 length: 14; CDR3 protein: ASSRTSGGTQETQY
J gene: TRBJ1-3; V gene: TRBV13; CDR3 length: 10; CDR3 protein: ASSLSGNTIY
J gene: TRBJ1-1; V gene: TRBV28; CDR3 length: 10; CDR3 protein: ASRAMNTEAF
J gene: TRBJ2-3; V gene: TRBV6-1; CDR3 length: 16; CDR3 protein: ASSEWPSGGLSTDTQY
J gene: TRBJ1-4; V gene: TRBV6-5; CDR3 length: 14; CDR3 protein: ASSYSFQGAGEKLF
J gene: TRBJ1-1; V gene: TRBV2; CDR3 length: 12; CDR3 protein: ASRREGGITEAF
J gene: TRBJ1-5; V gene: TRBV2; CDR3 length: 12; CDR3 protein: ASSDRRNNQPQH
J gene: TRBJ2-2; V gene: TRBV4-3; CDR3 length: 15; CDR3 protein: ASSQDRRTSGTGELF
J gene: TRBJ2-6; V gene: TRBV21-1; CDR3 length: 16; CDR3 protein: ASSTISPRSGGANVLT
J gene: TRBJ1-1; V gene: TRBV5-1; CDR3 length: 14; CDR3 protein: ASSLPGQGAGTEAF
J gene: TRBJ2-7; V gene: TRBV28; CDR3 length: 10; CDR3 protein: ASSFSGEGHY
J gene: TRBJ1-1; V gene: TRBV30; CDR3 length: 12; CDR3 protein: AWRRGQWNTEAF
J gene: TRBJ1-2; V gene: TRBV2; CDR3 length: 12; CDR3 protein: ASSEMTGTGGYT
J gene: TRBJ1-5; V gene: TRBV6-5; CDR3 length: 12; CDR3 protein: ASSQTQGNQPQH
J gene: TRBJ1-6; V gene: TRBV6-5; CDR3 length: 14; CDR3 protein: ASSYEGTGDNSPLH
J gene: TRBJ1-2; V gene: TRBV28; CDR3 length: 12; CDR3 protein: ASRRNPENYGYT
J gene: TRBJ1-2; V gene: TRBV6-5; CDR3 length: 10; CDR3 protein: ASYTANYGYT
J gene: TRBJ1-1; V gene: TRBV6-5; CDR3 length: 12; CDR3 protein: ASSYTLDGVEAF
J gene: TRBJ1-1; V gene: TRBV18; CDR3 length: 12; CDR3 protein: ASSPDPTTLEAF
J gene: TRBJ2-7; V gene: TRBV5-1; CDR3 length: 12; CDR3 protein: ASSLTVDFDEQY
J gene: TRBJ2-4; V gene: TRBV9; CDR3 length: 14; CDR3 protein: ASSEGSNLAKNIQY
J gene: TRBJ1-6; V gene: TRBV4-2; CDR3 length: 13; CDR3 protein: ASSPGTGGSSPLH
J gene: TRBJ1-2; V gene: TRBV29-1; CDR3 length: 11; CDR3 protein: SVRKQGNYGYT
J gene: TRBJ2-3; V gene: TRBV30; CDR3 length: 12; CDR3 protein: AWSGGQITDTQY
J gene: TRBJ2-5; V gene: TRBV7-8; CDR3 length: 16; CDR3 protein: ASTLQTSGGPAAETQY
J gene: TRBJ1-1; V gene: TRBV19; CDR3 length: 12; CDR3 protein: ASSMMWGMTEAF
J gene: TRBJ2-7; V gene: TRBV9; CDR3 length: 12; CDR3 protein: ASGTGQGSLEQY
J gene: TRBJ1-5; V gene: TRBV28; CDR3 length: 14; CDR3 protein: ASSAVIGPAVQPQH
J gene: TRBJ2-2; V gene: TRBV10-3; CDR3 length: 13; CDR3 protein: AISEIVGGTGELF
J gene: TRBJ1-5; V gene: TRBV28; CDR3 length: 12; CDR3 protein: ASSFGRVDQPQH
J gene: TRBJ1-2; V gene: TRBV9; CDR3 length: 13; CDR3 protein: ASSVGPGRDYGYT
J gene: TRBJ2-2; V gene: TRBV19; CDR3 length: 13; CDR3 protein: ASSMMPSGTGELF